Each of the 26 T cell receptor beta chains below was sequenced from the same sample in a study of neurological immune-mediated disorders (dated by TCRdb to between 2018 and 2020). Libraries were made using 5' RACE. The instrument given in TCRdb is Illumina HiSeq 2500. In-frame beta chains were kept once TCRdb had trimmed the public reads at Q25 with fastp and called clones with MiXCR. Under each unique CDR3 protein, matching rows form one entry showing the most common genes and DNA. The sample yields 35,000 to 45,000 distinct CDR3 sequences; roughly 12% were counted once. The ten largest clones take up approximately 4.1% of the sample. The sample was CD4+ T cells from blood. Receptors were obtained from a woman aged 25 to 39 with HTLV-1-associated myelopathy (HAM/TSP).

In this sample, this clonotype turned up many times. The chain combines TRBV10-2 with TRBJ2-1; no clear D gene. Germline V CDR1 and CDR2: WSHSY, SAAADI. CDR3 length equals 9 residues. V shed 1 base and J shed 14 bases, with 3 bases lying between them. CDR3 DNA sequence: TGCGCCAGCAGTGAGTTAGAGTTCTTC. This translates into CASSELEFF.

At least ten counts were recorded for this clonotype. The chain carries TRBV6-6 and TRBJ1-1; the D is unclear. Germline CDR1 and CDR2: MNHNY and SVGAGI (reference sequence). Trimming removed 5 bases at V and 4 bases at J, with 11 bases between. The CDR3 extends over 13 amino acids. CDR3 nucleotides: TGTGCCAGCAGTAAACCCGGAGGCACTGAAGCTTTCTTT. Translated: CASSKPGGTEAFF.

This clonotype was seen repeatedly, ten times or more. The chain combines TRBV11-3 with TRBJ2-3; D is unclear. The germline V and J ends were trimmed by 8 bases and 0 bases, with 9 bases remaining between them. Germline V CDR1 and CDR2: SGHNT, YENEEA. This CDR3 has 13 residues. CDR3 DNA sequence: TGTGCCAGCTGCCTTGAGAGCACAGATACGCAGTATTTT. Translated: CASCLESTDTQYF.

This clonotype was detected many times. J is TRBJ2-5 and V is TRBV12-3 or TRBV12-4, with unresolved D. Trimming took 6 bases from V and 4 from J, leaving 9 bases between them. CDR3 length: 12 amino acids. This CDR3 reads CASRPDGETQYF. The CDR3 bases are TGTGCCAGCAGGCCGGATGGAGAGACCCAGTACTTC.

In this sample, this clonotype turned up many times. V gene TRBV20-1 combines with J gene TRBJ1-6; D unclear. Germline CDR1 is DFQATT and CDR2 is SNEGSKA (reference sequence). The CDR3 has 13 amino acids. V lost 6 bases, J lost 0 bases, and 6 bases lay in between. CDR3 coding DNA: TGCAGTGCCTCGGGCTCCTATAATTCACCCCTCCACTTT. This translates into CSASGSYNSPLHF.

This clonotype was found many times. The chain uses TRBV5-1 and TRBJ1-6; no clear D. Germline CDR1 and CDR2: SGHRS and YFSETQ. The CDR3 spans 14 residues. The V gene lost 4 bases and the J gene lost 0 bases, with 5 bases spanning the gap. The CDR3 nucleotides read TGCGCCAGCAGCCCGGACTCCTATAATTCACCCCTCCACTTT. It is translated as CASSPDSYNSPLHF.

This clonotype was observed at least ten times. The rearrangement joins TRBV20-1 to TRBJ1-5; no firm D call. This CDR3 spans 14 amino acids. From germline, CDR1 is DFQATT and CDR2 SNEGSKA (reference sequence). V was shortened by 2 bases and J by 6 bases, with 14 bases between the two germline ends. As DNA, the CDR3 is TGCAGTGCTAGATCGGGGAATTTCGGTCAGCCCCAGCATTTT. It is translated as CSARSGNFGQPQHF.

The table lists this clonotype with many counts. V gene TRBV5-1 combines with J gene TRBJ2-7; 7 bases align to TRBD1. This CDR3 has 15 residues. Looked up from germline, CDR1 is SGHRS and CDR2 is YFSETQ. V lost 1 base and J lost 6; bases outside the gene matches: 10. The CDR3 DNA sequence: TGCGCCAGCAGCTTGATAGTTACAGGGGCCAGCGAGCAGTACTTC. This sequence encodes CASSLIVTGASEQYF.

Ten or more counts support this clonotype. This rearrangement joins TRBV3-1 to TRBJ1-2, with D uncertain. Trimming took off 0 bases at V and 6 bases at J, with 8 bases between the two ends. This CDR3 has 13 amino acids. Germline lookup yields CDR1 LGHDT and CDR2 YNNKEL (reference sequence). The CDR3: CASSQEAGNGYTF. The CDR3 DNA sequence: TGTGCCAGCAGCCAAGAGGCGGGGAATGGCTACACCTTC.

This clonotype was recorded at least ten times. This chain uses TRBV5-1 with TRBJ2-3; 9 positions match TRBD2. V shed 5 bases and J 0 bases; nucleotides not matched to a gene: 7. This CDR3 has 16 amino acids. In germline, CDR1 is SGHRS, CDR2 YFSETQ. CDR3 nucleotide sequence: TGCGCCAGCAGTAGCGGGGGATCGCATAGCACAGATACGCAGTATTTT. Protein: CASSSGGSHSTDTQYF.

This clonotype was detected ten times or more. This chain joins TRBV20-1 and TRBJ2-3; the match to TRBD2 covers 14 bases. The CDR3 is 14 residues long. The germline V gene has CDR1 DFQATT and CDR2 SNEGSKA (reference sequence). The junction had 2 bases not matched to a gene; V was cut back by 7 bases and J by 2 bases. CDR3 loop: CSGLAGGATDTQYF. Here the CDR3 DNA reads TGCAGTGGACTAGCGGGGGGGGCCACAGATACGCAGTATTTT.

Ten or more counts support this clonotype. This chain links TRBV5-1 with TRBJ1-2; D possibly corresponds to TRBD1 (5 bases). Germline loops: CDR1 SGHRS, CDR2 YFSETQ. V shed 4 bases and J shed 3 bases, with 19 bases lying between them. The CDR3 length is 16 residues. CDR3 nucleotide sequence: TGCGCCAGCAGCGAGGCTCCGGGACTCAACTACTATGGCTACACCTTC. Encoded protein: CASSEAPGLNYYGYTF.

For this clonotype: Mismatch with germline at one junction end may stem from a read error. The chain is built from TRBV20-1 and TRBJ2-1, with 9 bases lining up with TRBD1. CDR1 and CDR2 from the germline V gene are DFQATT and SNEGSKA (reference sequence). The CDR3 sequence is 14 residues long. The chain's CDR3 is CGAARDRVGNEQFF. In nucleotides, the CDR3 is TGCGGTGCCGCCCGGGACAGGGTGGGCAATGAGCAGTTCTTC.

This clonotype has at least ten counts. V and J are TRBV7-9 and TRBJ1-6; D is ambiguous. There are 13 residues in the CDR3. V lost 1 base to trimming and J lost 4 bases, with 2 bases between them. CDR1 is SEHNR and CDR2 is FQNEAQ in the germline V gene (reference sequence). This CDR3 is CASSLEYNSPLHF. CDR3 DNA: TGTGCCAGCAGCTTAGAATATAATTCACCCCTCCACTTT.

Many counts were recorded for this clonotype. J is TRBJ1-1 and V is TRBV5-1; tentatively, D is TRBD1 (6 bases). Germline values: CDR1 SGHRS, CDR2 YFSETQ. V was clipped by 4 bases and J by 1 base, with 8 bases between them. The CDR3 extends over 13 amino acids. CDR3 sequence: CASSLTGNTEAFF. The CDR3 nucleotides are TGCGCCAGCAGCCTGACAGGGAACACTGAAGCTTTCTTT.

A remark on this clonotype: The junction shows a germline mismatch at one end, possibly a read error. The rearrangement joins TRBV12-3 or TRBV12-4 to TRBJ1-1; D is perhaps TRBD1 (6 bases). The CDR3 covers 15 residues. In DNA, the CDR3 is TGTGCCAGCAGCCACGGACAGCTCATGAAAACTGAAGCTTTCTTT. Translation gives CASSHGQLMKTEAFF.

This clonotype has only a few counts. The chain has TRBV18 and TRBJ2-7; the D gene is possibly TRBD1 (6 bases). Germline CDR1 and CDR2: KGHSH and LQKENI. The CDR3 runs 14 residues. The germline V and J ends were trimmed by 4 bases and 0 bases, with 10 bases remaining between them. The CDR3 spells CASSQDRSSYEQYF. In DNA form, the CDR3 reads TGTGCCAGCTCACAAGACAGGAGCTCCTACGAGCAGTACTTC.

This clonotype was counted ten times or more. This rearrangement joins TRBV5-1 to TRBJ1-2; no clear D. V was pared by 4 bases and J by 6 bases, with 19 bases between. The CDR3 loop spans 15 amino acids. Germline loops: CDR1 SGHRS, CDR2 YFSETQ. In DNA form, the CDR3 reads TGCGCCAGCAGCGTTTCCAGAAACCCGGCGGATGGCTACACCTTC. This translates into CASSVSRNPADGYTF.

There are many counts of this clonotype. CDR3 protein: CASRSAGTTGRNEQFF. The CDR3, as DNA: TGTGCCAGCAGATCAGCGGGGACTACTGGCCGCAATGAGCAGTTCTTC. The chain carries TRBV3-1 and TRBJ2-1; TRBD2 agrees at 7 bases. CDR3 size: 16 residues. Trimming took 6 bases from V and 6 from J; bases not matched to a gene: 14. Germline loops: CDR1 LGHDT, CDR2 YNNKEL (reference sequence).

This clonotype was counted ten times or more. The genes are TRBV11-2 and TRBJ2-7, with TRBD2 matching over 9 bases. Germline-derived CDR1 and CDR2 are SGHAT and FQNNGV. V was clipped by 3 bases and J by 3 bases; unmatched bases: 6. The CDR3 covers 15 residues. In nucleotides, the CDR3 is TGTGCCAGCAGCTTTATGTCTAGCGGGATCTACGAGCAGTACTTC. It translates to CASSFMSSGIYEQYF.

The rearrangement joins TRBV28 to TRBJ2-2; 12 bases are a match to TRBD1. V lost 5 bases and J lost 7; bases outside the gene matches: 11. The CDR3 covers 17 residues. In germline, CDR1 is MDHEN, CDR2 SYDVKM. CDR3 bases: TGTGCCAGCAGTCATACCGGGACAGGGGGCGCTTTCGGGGAGCTGTTTTTT. Translated: CASSHTGTGGAFGELFF.

This clonotype qualifies as medium-sized (0.01 to 0.1%). The rearrangement joins TRBV7-8 to TRBJ1-1; D is uncertain. Germline lookup yields CDR1 SGHVS and CDR2 FQNEAQ. V shed 5 bases and J shed 1 base, with 8 bases lying between them. The CDR3 spans 13 residues. The CDR3 loop is CASSRTENTEAFF. DNA of the CDR3: TGTGCCAGCAGCCGAACAGAGAACACTGAAGCTTTCTTT.

Many counts were recorded for this clonotype. With a much larger clone just one base away, this may be a read error. This sequence joins TRBV6-1 and TRBJ1-1, with D possibly being TRBD1 (6 bases). The CDR3 extends over 13 amino acids. The germline V gene encodes CDR1 MNHNS and CDR2 SASEGT. Between the trimmed V and J ends, which lost 6 bases and 1 base, there was a span of 9 bases. Written as DNA, the CDR3 is TGTGCCAGCAGGAAACAGGGGAACACTGAAGCTTTCTTT. Its translation is CASRKQGNTEAFF.

This clonotype was detected many times. The V and J genes are TRBV9 and TRBJ2-2; TRBD1 or TRBD2 may be the D gene (5 bases each). The CDR3 is 16 residues long. Germline V gives CDR1 SGDLS, CDR2 YYNGEE. V was shortened by 3 bases and J by 0 bases, with 12 bases between the two germline ends. CDR3 loop: CASSERGPANTGELFF. CDR3 in DNA: TGTGCCAGCAGCGAGAGGGGACCAGCGAACACCGGGGAGCTGTTTTTT.

This clonotype was seen ten or more times. The chain has TRBV20-1 and TRBJ2-4; 16 bases fit TRBD2. V trimming: 6 bases; J trimming: 7 bases; junction bases outside the gene matches: 12. Germline assignment: CDR1 DFQATT and CDR2 SNEGSKA (reference sequence). This CDR3 has 17 residues. The CDR3: CSAEGTSGGALGNIQYF. The CDR3 nucleotides read TGCAGTGCCGAAGGGACTAGCGGGGGGGCCTTGGGTAACATTCAGTACTTC.

In its sample, this clonotype was seen many times. This chain joins TRBV20-1 and TRBJ1-6, with 9 bases fitting TRBD1. There are 14 residues in the CDR3. The germline CDR1 and CDR2 sequences are DFQATT and SNEGSKA (reference sequence). V dropped 6 bases and J dropped 7; count of bases not matched to a gene: 7. In DNA, the CDR3 is TGCAGTGCCGCCAGGACAGGGGTCAATTCACCCCTCCACTTT. Translation: CSAARTGVNSPLHF.